These 20 T cell receptor beta chains originate from one sample sequenced in a study of cytomegalovirus exposure and HLA in healthy donors. The PCR was carried out with 60 Vbeta primers and 13 Jbeta primers. Repertoires were generated with immunoSEQ multiplex PCR, while TCRdb's copy carries only in-frame clones and drops some. Listed are approximately 150,000 clones; less than 2% falls within the top ten. Sequencing was carried out using PBMCs. These receptors all stem from a woman aged 40 to 50 in good health and CMV-seronegative.

J is TRBJ2-5 and V is TRBV27, with D possibly TRBD2 on 6 matching bases. The V and J ends lost 4 bases and 9 bases respectively, with 12 bases between them. Germline loops: CDR1 MNHEY, CDR2 SMNVEV (reference sequence). CDR3 size: 12 residues. The CDR3 region is CASSSTPGAQYF. CDR3 sequence (DNA): TGTGCCAGCAGTTCAACTCCGGGGGCCCAGTACTTC.

The chain links TRBV7-2 to TRBJ2-3; no firm D call. This CDR3 spans 14 amino acids. Trimming cost V 9 bases and J 0 bases, with 13 bases left between them. In germline, CDR1 is SGHTA, CDR2 FQGNSA. The CDR3 region is CASRSLTSTDTQYF. CDR3 DNA sequence: TGTGCCAGTCGGAGCCTTACTAGCACAGATACGCAGTATTTT.

The rearrangement joins TRBV5-1 to TRBJ2-5, with D unclear. This CDR3 comprises 12 residues. Germline V gene lookup returns CDR1 SGHRS and CDR2 YFSETQ. Trimming pared 0 bases from V and 5 bases from J, leaving 5 bases between. The CDR3 coding sequence is TGCGCCAGCAGCTTGGCCTTGGAGACCCAGTACTTC. Protein product: CASSLALETQYF.

This chain uses TRBV7-3 with TRBJ2-7; TRBD2 might be the D (5 bases). This CDR3 has 14 residues. Deletions cut 5 bases from V and 5 bases from J, with 16 bases between. CDR1 SGHTA and CDR2 FQGTGA come from the germline V gene. This CDR3 reads CASSPVGYGDEQYF. The CDR3 bases are TGTGCCAGCAGCCCCGTAGGTTACGGGGACGAGCAGTACTTC.

The chain is built from TRBV9 and TRBJ2-1; 11 bases align to TRBD2. CDR3 length: 16 residues. J gave up 8 bases and V 0 bases, and 7 bases lay outside the gene matches. Germline CDR1 SGDLS, CDR2 YYNGEE. The CDR3 DNA reads as TGTGCCAGCAGCGTAGGTTTCCTAGCGGGGGGACATGAGCAGTTCTTC. It translates to CASSVGFLAGGHEQFF. The whole variable domain, remainder taken from reference TRBV9 and TRBJ2-1, is DSGVTQTPKHLITATGQRVTLRCSPRSGDLSVYWYQQSLDQGLQFLIQYYNGEERAKGNILERFSAQQFPDLHSELNLSSLELGDSALYFCASSVGFLAGGHEQFFGPGTRLTVL.

The rearrangement joins TRBV6-5 to TRBJ1-1; TRBD1 is a possible D gene (5 bases). Germline CDR1 and CDR2: MNHEY and SVGAGI. V was cut by 7 bases and J by 0 bases, with 15 bases left in between. The CDR3 loop spans 15 amino acids. The CDR3 DNA reads as TGTGCCAGCAAAGGGGCCTCCACCCTGAACACTGAAGCTTTCTTT. Translated, it gives CASKGASTLNTEAFF.

The genes are TRBV10-3 and TRBJ1-1, with 8 bases aligning to TRBD1. The V gene's germline CDR1 is ENHRY and CDR2 SYGVKD. The J segment lost 1 base and the V segment lost 4 bases, leaving 5 bases of the junction unmatched. This CDR3 is built from 15 residues. CDR3 nucleotides: TGTGCCATCAGTGCTACTCAGGGGGCGAACACTGAAGCTTTCTTT. It specifies CAISATQGANTEAFF.

The V and J genes are TRBV5-5 and TRBJ1-2; no clear D. The CDR3 runs 12 residues. Germline V gene lookup returns CDR1 SGHKS and CDR2 YYEKEE (reference sequence). Deletions cut 0 bases from V and 6 bases from J, with 6 bases between. The CDR3 region has the DNA TGTGCCAGCAGCTTGGCCGTCGATGGCTACACCTTC. Amino acids: CASSLAVDGYTF.

V and J are TRBV29-1 and TRBJ1-1, with a weak D call TRBD1 (5 bases). There are 16 residues in the CDR3. Between the trimmed V and J ends, which lost 5 bases and 0 bases, there was a span of 19 bases. CDR1 and CDR2 (germline): SQVTM, ANQGSEA. CDR3 nucleotide sequence: TGCAGCGTTCGGGTCTTGGGGGGGAGCATGAACACTGAAGCTTTCTTT. This codes for CSVRVLGGSMNTEAFF.

The V gene is TRBV7-8, the J gene TRBJ1-5; 7 bases are shared with TRBD1. There are 14 residues in the CDR3. V gave up 1 base and J gave up 7 bases; unmatched junction bases: 4. Germline CDR1 reads SGHVS; CDR2 reads FQNEAQ. This chain's CDR3 is CASSLDRGQQPQHF. The CDR3, as DNA: TGTGCCAGCAGCTTAGACAGGGGCCAACAGCCCCAGCATTTT.

The genes are TRBV7-3 and TRBJ1-2; possible D gene TRBD1, 5 bases. Germline CDR1 and CDR2: SGHTA and FQGTGA. The CDR3 consists of 11 residues. V lost 5 bases to trimming and J lost 12 bases, with 13 bases between them. The CDR3 loop is CASSAGGRHTF. The CDR3 DNA reads TGTGCCAGCAGCGCCGGGGGGAGGCACACCTTC. Supplemented by reference TRBV7-3 and TRBJ1-2, the full variable domain reads GAGVSQTPSNKVTEKGKYVELRCDPISGHTALYWYRQSLGQGPEFLIYFQGTGAADDSGLPNDRFFAVRPEGSVSTLKIQRTERGDSAVYLCASSAGGRHTFGSGTRLTVV.

V gene TRBV27 combines with J gene TRBJ2-7; 9 nucleotides line up with TRBD1. The CDR3 contains 13 residues. J was trimmed by 8 bases and V by 3 bases; bases with no gene match: 5. Germline V gene lookup returns CDR1 MNHEY and CDR2 SMNVEV (reference sequence). This CDR3 reads CASSFGTGSKQYV. In DNA, the CDR3 is TGTGCCAGCAGTTTCGGGACAGGGTCTAAGCAGTACGTC.

V usage is TRBV25-1 and J usage is TRBJ2-7; TRBD1 is a possible D gene (6 bases). CDR3 size: 16 residues. Germline loops: CDR1 MGHDK, CDR2 SYGVNS. Trimming stripped 1 base from V and 1 base from J, with 14 bases between. Written as DNA, the CDR3 is TGTGCCAGCAGTGAATCTAGGACAGCCTATTCCTACGAGCAGTACTTC. The encoded protein is CASSESRTAYSYEQYF.

This chain connects TRBV6-5 to TRBJ1-3; D is possibly TRBD1 (6 bases). The CDR3 has 14 residues. From germline, CDR1 is MNHEY and CDR2 SVGAGI. The germline V and J ends were trimmed by 8 bases and 0 bases, with 11 bases remaining between them. The CDR3 region has the DNA TGTGCCAGCGCGGAAGGGGGCTCTGGAAACACCATATATTTT. It encodes CASAEGGSGNTIYF.

The chain recombines TRBV5-1 with TRBJ1-2, with D possibly matching TRBD1 (5 bases). The V gene lost 0 bases and the J gene lost 2 bases, with 11 bases spanning the gap. The CDR3 contains 15 residues. From germline, CDR1 is SGHRS and CDR2 YFSETQ. The CDR3 bases are TGCGCCAGCAGCTTGGGAGCGGGGGGGAACTATGGCTACACCTTC. Its translation is CASSLGAGGNYGYTF.

The rearrangement links TRBV28 to TRBJ1-3, with 8 bases aligning to TRBD1. Germline V gene sequence: CDR1 MDHEN, CDR2 SYDVKM. This CDR3 is built from 14 residues. Germline trimming cut 5 bases from V and 4 bases from J; bases unmatched to any gene: 4. The CDR3 loop reads CASSGQGSGNTIYF. The CDR3 nucleotides read TGTGCCAGCAGTGGACAGGGCTCGGGAAACACCATATATTTT.

V usage is TRBV11-2 and J usage is TRBJ2-3; 10 bases map to TRBD2. Trimming removed 1 base from V and 3 bases from J; junction bases left unmatched: 1. Per the germline V gene, CDR1 is SGHAT and CDR2 is FQNNGV. The CDR3 runs 15 residues. The CDR3 loop reads CASSLGGLATDTQYF. Here the CDR3 DNA reads TGTGCCAGCAGCTTAGGGGGACTAGCGACAGATACGCAGTATTTT.

The rearrangement joins TRBV28 to TRBJ2-1; 8 bases line up with TRBD2. This CDR3 has 14 amino acids. Germline lookup yields CDR1 MDHEN and CDR2 SYDVKM. V was clipped by 3 bases and J by 8 bases; unmatched bases: 6. The CDR3 bases are TGTGCCAGCAGTTTCACCGGGGGGGCCTATGAGCAGTTCTTC. Its translation is CASSFTGGAYEQFF.

This rearrangement joins TRBV21-1 to TRBJ1-4. TRBV21-1 is a pseudogene locus. The CDR3 covers 14 residues. DNA for the CDR3: TGTGCCTTATCCGATTGCGGATGGAATGAAAAACTGTTTTTT. Amino acid sequence: CALSDCGWNEKLFF.

The genes are TRBV6-5 and TRBJ2-3; unclear D gene. This CDR3 region has 13 residues. Germline V gives CDR1 MNHEY, CDR2 SVGAGI. The V end lost 1 base, the J end lost 4 bases, and 6 bases lay between the germline ends. The DNA for the CDR3 is TGTGCCAGCAGTTACTACTCATCAGATACGCAGTATTTT. This encodes CASSYYSSDTQYF.